The TCR beta chain described here comes from a study of cytomegalovirus exposure and HLA in healthy donors. General study results and limits: Later on, a genetic analysis was performed. It linked a missense variant in DCLRE1C with V- and J-gene trimming of TCR beta. The authors considered a cluster of highly shared sequence variants likely to be a sequencing artifact.

The sample holds one count of this clone. Its antigen is not known. Use of 60 Vbeta and 13 Jbeta primers characterized the PCR. The method was immunoSEQ multiplex PCR; TCRdb's version includes in-frame clones alone and lacks a portion of them. The sample lists 150,000 to 200,000 clones; 80% to 90% were seen once. Source material: PBMCs. The clonotype comes from a woman aged 18-29 years in good health and CMV-seronegative.

DNA for the CDR3: TGTGCTAGTGGTTTGGACCGGACAGGGTTCGGAAACACCATATATTTT. Its translation is CASGLDRTGFGNTIYF. The V and J genes are TRBV12-5 and TRBJ1-3; 8 nucleotides line up with TRBD1. After removal of 1 base from V and 4 bases from J, the junction contained 6 bases not matched to a gene. The CDR3 has 16 amino acids. The germline V gene encodes CDR1 LGHNT and CDR2 FRNRAP.